This TCR beta chain was sequenced for a study of T cell responses to AZD1222 COVID-19 vaccine. Data came from immunoSEQ multiplex PCR; TCRdb stores just in-frame clones and leaves some out. Of 55,000 to 65,000 clones listed, about three quarters are singletons. Germline CDR1 reads SGHTA; CDR2 reads FQGNSA. This CDR3 comprises 18 residues. The V and J ends lost 4 bases and 5 bases, in that order; junction bases with no gene match: 17. Sequencing used peripheral blood, obtained 28 days after the second AZD1222 dose. The gene calls are TRBV7-2 and TRBJ2-3; 8 bases line up with TRBD2. The source of this sequence is an adult who received the AZD1222 COVID-19 vaccine. CDR3 DNA sequence: TGTGCCAGCAGCTCCCAGACTAGCGCCGCCGGCCGGAGAGATACGCAGTATTTT. Residues: CASSSQTSAAGRRDTQYF.